These 2 T cell receptor beta chains originate from one sample sequenced in a study of T cell responses to AZD1222 COVID-19 vaccine. The table came from immunoSEQ multiplex PCR; TCRdb's copy has only in-frame clones and leaves some out. This table holds roughly 200,000 clones, approximately 94% found once. Sequenced material: peripheral blood, taken on day 0 of MenACWY control vaccination. The source of these receptors is an adult in good health.

CDR3 in DNA: TGTGCCGGGGCAGGGCGAGGAAACACCATATATTTT. The encoded protein is CAGAGRGNTIYF. V gene TRBV21-1 combines with J gene TRBJ1-3; the table gives TRBD1 as D, unverified against the DNA. TRBV21-1 corresponds to a pseudogene. There are 12 residues in the CDR3.

The V gene is TRBV3-1 (or the pseudogene TRBV3-2), the J gene TRBJ2-2; TRBD1 aligns across 7 bases. The CDR3 has 15 amino acids. V was clipped by 1 base and J by 9 bases; unmatched bases: 8. Looked up from germline, CDR1 is LGHDT and CDR2 is YNNKEL (reference sequence). The CDR3 sequence: CASSQGAVRGRELFF. CDR3 DNA: TGTGCCAGCAGCCAAGGAGCAGTCAGGGGGAGGGAGCTGTTTTTT.